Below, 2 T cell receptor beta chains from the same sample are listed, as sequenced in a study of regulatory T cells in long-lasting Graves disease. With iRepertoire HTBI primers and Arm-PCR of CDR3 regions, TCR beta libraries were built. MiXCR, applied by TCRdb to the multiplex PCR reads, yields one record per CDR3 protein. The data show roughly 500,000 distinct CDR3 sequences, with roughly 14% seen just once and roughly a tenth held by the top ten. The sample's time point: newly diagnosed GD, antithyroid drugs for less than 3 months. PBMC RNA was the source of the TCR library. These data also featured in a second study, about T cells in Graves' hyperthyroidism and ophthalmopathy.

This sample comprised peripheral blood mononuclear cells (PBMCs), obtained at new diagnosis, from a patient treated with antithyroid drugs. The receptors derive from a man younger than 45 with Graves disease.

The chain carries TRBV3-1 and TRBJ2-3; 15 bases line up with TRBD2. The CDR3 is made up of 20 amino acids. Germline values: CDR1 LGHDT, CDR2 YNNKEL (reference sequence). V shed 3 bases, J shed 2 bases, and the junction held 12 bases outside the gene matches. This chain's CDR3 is CASSQDGTSGRLFHTDTQYF. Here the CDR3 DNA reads TGTGCCAGCAGCCAGGACGGGACTAGCGGGAGGTTATTCCACACAGATACGCAGTATTTT.

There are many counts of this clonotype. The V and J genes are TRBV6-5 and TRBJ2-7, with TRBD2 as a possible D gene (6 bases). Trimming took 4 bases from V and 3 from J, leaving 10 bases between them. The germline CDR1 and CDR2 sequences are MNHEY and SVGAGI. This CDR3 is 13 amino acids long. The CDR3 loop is CASSFGLNYEQYF. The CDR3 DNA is TGTGCCAGCAGTTTCGGACTAAACTACGAGCAGTACTTC.